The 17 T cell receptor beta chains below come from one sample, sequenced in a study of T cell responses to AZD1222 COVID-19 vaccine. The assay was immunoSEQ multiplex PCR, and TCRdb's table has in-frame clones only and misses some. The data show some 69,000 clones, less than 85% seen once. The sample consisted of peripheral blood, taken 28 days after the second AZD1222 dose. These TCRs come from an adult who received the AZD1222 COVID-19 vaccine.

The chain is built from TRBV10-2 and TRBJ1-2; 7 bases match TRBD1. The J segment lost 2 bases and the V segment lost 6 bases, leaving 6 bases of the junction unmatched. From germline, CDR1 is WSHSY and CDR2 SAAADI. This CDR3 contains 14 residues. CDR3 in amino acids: CASRPGQANYGYTF. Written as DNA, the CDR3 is TGCGCCAGCAGACCCGGACAGGCGAACTATGGCTACACCTTC.

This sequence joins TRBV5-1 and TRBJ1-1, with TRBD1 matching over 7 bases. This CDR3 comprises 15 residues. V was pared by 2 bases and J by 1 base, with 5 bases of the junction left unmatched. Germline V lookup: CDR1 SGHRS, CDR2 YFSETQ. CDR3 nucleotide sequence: TGCGCCAGCAGCTTACGACAGGGTGGGAACACTGAAGCTTTCTTT. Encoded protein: CASSLRQGGNTEAFF.

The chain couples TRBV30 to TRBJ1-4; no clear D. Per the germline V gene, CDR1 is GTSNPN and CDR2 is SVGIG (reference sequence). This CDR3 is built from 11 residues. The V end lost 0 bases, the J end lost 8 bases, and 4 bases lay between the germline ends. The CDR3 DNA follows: TGTGCCTGGAGTGTGAGGGAAAAACTGTTTTTT. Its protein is CAWSVREKLFF.

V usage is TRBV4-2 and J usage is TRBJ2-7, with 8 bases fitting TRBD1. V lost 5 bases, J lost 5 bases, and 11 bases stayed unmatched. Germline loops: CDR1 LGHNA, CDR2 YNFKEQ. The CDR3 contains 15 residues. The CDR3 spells CASSDLLRDRNEQYF. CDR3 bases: TGTGCCAGCAGCGACCTACTCCGGGACAGGAACGAGCAGTACTTC.

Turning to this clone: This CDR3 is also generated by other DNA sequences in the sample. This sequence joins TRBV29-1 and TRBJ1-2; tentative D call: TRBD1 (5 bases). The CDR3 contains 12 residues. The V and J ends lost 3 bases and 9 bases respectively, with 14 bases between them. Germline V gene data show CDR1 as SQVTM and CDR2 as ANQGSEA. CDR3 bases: TGCAGCGTTGAGGCGGGGGGGGTAAGCTACACCTTC. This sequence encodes CSVEAGGVSYTF.

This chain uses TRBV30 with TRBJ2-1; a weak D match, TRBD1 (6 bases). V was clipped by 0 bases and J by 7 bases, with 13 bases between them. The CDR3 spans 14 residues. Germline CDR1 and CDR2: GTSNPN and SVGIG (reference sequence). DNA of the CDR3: TGTGCCTGGAGTGTAAGCACAGGGAAGAATGAGCAGTTCTTC. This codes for CAWSVSTGKNEQFF.

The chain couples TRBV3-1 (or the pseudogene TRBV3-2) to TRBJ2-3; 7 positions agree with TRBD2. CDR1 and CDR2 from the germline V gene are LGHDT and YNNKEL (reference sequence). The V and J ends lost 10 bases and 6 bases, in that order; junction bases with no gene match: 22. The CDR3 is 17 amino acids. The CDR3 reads CATLFTGTKNQRDTQYF. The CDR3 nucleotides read TGTGCCACGCTTTTCACCGGGACTAAAAATCAACGGGATACGCAGTATTTT.

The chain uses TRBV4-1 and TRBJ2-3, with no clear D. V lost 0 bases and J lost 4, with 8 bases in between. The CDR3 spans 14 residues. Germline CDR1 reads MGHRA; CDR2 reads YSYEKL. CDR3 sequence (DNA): TGCGCCAGCAGCCAAGAGGAGAATGCAGATACGCAGTATTTT. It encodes CASSQEENADTQYF.

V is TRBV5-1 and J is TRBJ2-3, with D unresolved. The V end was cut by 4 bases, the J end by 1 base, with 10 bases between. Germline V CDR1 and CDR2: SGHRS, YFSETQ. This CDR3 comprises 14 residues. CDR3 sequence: CASSPDGRTDTQYF. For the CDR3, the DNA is TGCGCCAGCAGCCCCGACGGACGCACAGATACGCAGTATTTT.

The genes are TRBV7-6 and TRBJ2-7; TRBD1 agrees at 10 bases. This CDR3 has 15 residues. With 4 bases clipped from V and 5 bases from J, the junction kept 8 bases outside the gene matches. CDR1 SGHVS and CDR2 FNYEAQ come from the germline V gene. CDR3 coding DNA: TGTGCCAGCAGCTACAGACAGGGGGCGCGCAACGAGCAGTACTTC. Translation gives CASSYRQGARNEQYF.

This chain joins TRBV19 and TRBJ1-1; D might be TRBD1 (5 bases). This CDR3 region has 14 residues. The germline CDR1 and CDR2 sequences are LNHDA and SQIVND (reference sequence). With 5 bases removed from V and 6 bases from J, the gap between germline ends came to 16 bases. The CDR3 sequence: CASSLTIQGAEAFF. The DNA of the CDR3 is TGTGCCAGTAGTCTAACAATTCAGGGAGCTGAAGCTTTCTTT. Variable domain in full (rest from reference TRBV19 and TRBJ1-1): DGGITQSPKYLFRKEGQNVTLSCEQNLNHDAMYWYRQDPGQGLRLIYYSQIVNDFQKGDIAEGYSVSREKKESFPLTVTSAQKNPTAFYLCASSLTIQGAEAFFGQGTRLTVV.

The CDR3 nucleotides are TGCAGTGCTACTCACACAGATACGCAGTATTTT. Protein sequence: CSATHTDTQYF. J is TRBJ2-3 and V is TRBV20-1; D is ambiguous. This CDR3 has 11 amino acids. Trimming left V 4 bases short and J 2 bases short, with 4 bases between. Germline-derived CDR1 and CDR2 are DFQATT and SNEGSKA (reference sequence).

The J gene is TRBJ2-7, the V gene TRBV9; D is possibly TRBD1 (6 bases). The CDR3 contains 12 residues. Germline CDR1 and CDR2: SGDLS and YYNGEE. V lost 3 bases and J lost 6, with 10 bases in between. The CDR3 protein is CASSAQGGEQYF. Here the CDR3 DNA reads TGTGCCAGCAGCGCACAGGGTGGCGAGCAGTACTTC.

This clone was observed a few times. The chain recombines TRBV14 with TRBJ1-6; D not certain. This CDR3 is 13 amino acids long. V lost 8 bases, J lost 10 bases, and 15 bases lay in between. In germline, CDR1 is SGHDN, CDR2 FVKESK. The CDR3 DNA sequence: TGTGCCAGCGGGTTGCTGGAATACTCACCCCTCCACTTT. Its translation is CASGLLEYSPLHF.

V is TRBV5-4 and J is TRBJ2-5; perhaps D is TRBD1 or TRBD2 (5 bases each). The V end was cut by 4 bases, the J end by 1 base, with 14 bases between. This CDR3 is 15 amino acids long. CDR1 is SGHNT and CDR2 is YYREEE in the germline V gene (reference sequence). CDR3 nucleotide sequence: TGTGCCAGCAGCCCGCTGGGGGAACCCCAAGAGACCCAGTACTTC. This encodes CASSPLGEPQETQYF. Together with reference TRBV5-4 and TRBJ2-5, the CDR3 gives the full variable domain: ETGVTQSPTHLIKTRGQQVTLRCSSQSGHNTVSWYQQALGQGPQFIFQYYREEENGRGNFPPRFSGLQFPNYSSELNVNALELDDSALYLCASSPLGEPQETQYFGPGTRLLVL.

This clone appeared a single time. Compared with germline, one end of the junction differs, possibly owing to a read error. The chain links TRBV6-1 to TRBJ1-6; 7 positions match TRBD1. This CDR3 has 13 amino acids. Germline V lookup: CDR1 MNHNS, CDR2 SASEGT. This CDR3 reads CASSEADFGTVLF. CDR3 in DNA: TGTGCCAGCAGTGAAGCGGATTTTGGGACAGTGCTATTT.

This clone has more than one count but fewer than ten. CDR3: CASSLSRWQGGGTQYF. The CDR3 nucleotides are TGTGCCAGCAGTTTATCGAGGTGGCAGGGCGGGGGTACGCAGTATTTT. This chain uses TRBV27 with TRBJ2-3, with 7 bases aligning to TRBD2. V was clipped by 0 bases and J by 8 bases; unmatched bases: 11. Germline V CDR1 and CDR2: MNHEY, SMNVEV (reference sequence). The CDR3 is 16 residues long.